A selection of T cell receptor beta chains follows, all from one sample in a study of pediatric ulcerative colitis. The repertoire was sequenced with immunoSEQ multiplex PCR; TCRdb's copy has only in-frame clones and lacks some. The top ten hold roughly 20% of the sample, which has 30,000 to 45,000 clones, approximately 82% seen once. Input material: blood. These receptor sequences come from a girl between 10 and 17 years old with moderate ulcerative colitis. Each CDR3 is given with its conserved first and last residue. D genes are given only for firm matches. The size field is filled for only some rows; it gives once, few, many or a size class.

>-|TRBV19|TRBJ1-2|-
CASSVDGPYGYTF
TGTGCCAGTAGTGTCGACGGGCCCTATGGCTACACCTTC
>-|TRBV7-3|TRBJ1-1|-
CASSLQGHTEAFF
TGTGCCAGCAGCTTACAGGGCCACACTGAAGCTTTCTTT
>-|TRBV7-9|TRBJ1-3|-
CASSLTQVLSGNTIYF
TGTGCCAGCAGCCTGACACAGGTTCTCTCTGGAAACACCATATATTTT
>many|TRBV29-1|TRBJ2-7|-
CSVEDGPTYEQYF
TGCAGCGTTGAAGACGGTCCCACCTACGAGCAGTACTTC
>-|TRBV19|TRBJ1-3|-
CASSWGVENTIYF
TGTGCCAGTAGCTGGGGGGTTGAAAACACCATATATTTT
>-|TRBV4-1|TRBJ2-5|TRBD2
CASSQDLCGGAQETQYF
TGCGCCAGCAGCCAAGATCTTTGCGGGGGAGCTCAAGAGACCCAGTACTTC
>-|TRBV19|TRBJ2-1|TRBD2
CASSISGGPNEQFF
TGTGCCAGTAGTATCTCGGGAGGGCCCAATGAGCAGTTCTTC
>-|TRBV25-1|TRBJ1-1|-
CASSESAVNGGEAFF
TGTGCCAGCAGTGAATCAGCCGTAAACGGTGGTGAAGCTTTCTTT
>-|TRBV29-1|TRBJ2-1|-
CSVDHSTEPNEQFF
TGCAGCGTTGACCATTCGACGGAGCCGAATGAGCAGTTCTTC
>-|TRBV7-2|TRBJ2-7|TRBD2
CASSSGLAGPYEQYF
TGTGCCAGCAGCTCTGGACTAGCGGGCCCCTACGAGCAGTACTTC
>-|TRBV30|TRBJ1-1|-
CAWSWSSEAFF
TGTGCCTGGAGTTGGAGCAGTGAAGCTTTCTTT
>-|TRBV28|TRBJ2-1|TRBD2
CASSSAAGGPTSYNEQFF
TGTGCCAGCAGTTCCGCAGCGGGAGGGCCGACCTCCTACAATGAGCAGTTCTTC
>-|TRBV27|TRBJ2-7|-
CASRKGGSSYEQYF
TGTGCCAGTCGGAAAGGGGGGAGCTCCTACGAGCAGTACTTC
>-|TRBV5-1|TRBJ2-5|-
CASSLVAGSETQYF
TGCGCCAGCAGCTTGGTCGCGGGTTCGGAGACCCAGTACTTC
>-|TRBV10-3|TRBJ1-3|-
CAISPPRGGVGGNTIYF
TGTGCCATCAGTCCCCCACGGGGGGGGGTAGGTGGAAACACCATATATTTT
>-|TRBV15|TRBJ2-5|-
CATSGSLGWRETQYF
TGTGCCACCAGCGGATCCTTGGGGTGGCGGGAGACCCAGTACTTC
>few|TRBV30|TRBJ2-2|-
CAWRQYYTGELFF
TGTGCCTGGAGGCAATACTACACCGGGGAGCTGTTTTTT
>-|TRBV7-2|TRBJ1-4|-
CASSQSHTGEKLFF
TGTGCCAGCAGCCAATCCCACACCGGTGAAAAACTGTTTTTT
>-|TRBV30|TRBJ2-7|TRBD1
CAWNYGTGGQDEQYF
TGTGCCTGGAACTATGGGACAGGGGGACAAGACGAGCAGTACTTC
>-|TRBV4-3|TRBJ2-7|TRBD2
CASSQFRLATYEQYF
TGCGCCAGCAGTCAATTTAGACTAGCCACCTACGAGCAGTACTTC
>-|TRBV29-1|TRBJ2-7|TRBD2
CSAEAGTYEQYF
TGCAGCGCCGAAGCGGGAACCTACGAGCAGTACTTC
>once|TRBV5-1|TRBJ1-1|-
CASSFDLSGTEAFF
TGCGCCAGCAGCTTCGACCTAAGTGGCACTGAAGCTTTCTTT
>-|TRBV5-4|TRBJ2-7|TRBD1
CASRRAGQGLYEQYF
TGTGCCAGCAGACGGGCGGGACAGGGCCTCTACGAGCAGTACTTC
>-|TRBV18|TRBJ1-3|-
CASSLDIANTIYF
TGTGCCAGCTCTCTCGACATAGCAAACACCATATATTTT
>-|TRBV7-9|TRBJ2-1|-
CASSLGGPYNEQFF
TGTGCCAGCAGCCTCGGGGGGCCGTACAATGAGCAGTTCTTC
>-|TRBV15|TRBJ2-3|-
CATGSYTDTQYF
TGTGCCACGGGGAGCTACACAGATACGCAGTATTTT
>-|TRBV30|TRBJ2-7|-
CAWTGSQGGYEQYF
TGTGCCTGGACCGGATCCCAGGGGGGTTACGAGCAGTACTTC
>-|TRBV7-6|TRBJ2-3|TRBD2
CASSLASGGLGGDTQYF
TGTGCCAGCAGCTTAGCGAGCGGGGGCCTCGGGGGGGATACGCAGTATTTT